What follows describes a single TCR beta chain. Its antigen is not identified. CDR3 size: 16 residues. The ends were cut back, 1 base at V and 3 bases at J, with 15 bases in the middle. CDR1 is SEHNR, CDR2 FQNEAQ, per germline (reference sequence). The data stem from a study of cytomegalovirus exposure and HLA in healthy donors. The PCR made use of 60 Vbeta and 13 Jbeta primers. Only in-frame clones appear in the TCRdb table, and some are missing; sequencing was by immunoSEQ multiplex PCR. The sample lists about 69,000 clones; approximately 70% were seen once. Study-wide points: TRBV6-2, TRBV6-3 and other indistinguishable V segments were excluded.

V and J are TRBV7-9 and TRBJ1-2; weak D call: TRBD1 (5 bases). The specimen was PBMCs. The TCR originated in a male donor in good health and CMV-seropositive. The CDR3, as DNA: TGTGCCAGCAGCTTAGAACCGGGACTGACCTACTATGGCTACACCTTC. This codes for CASSLEPGLTYYGYTF.